What follows describes a single T cell receptor (beta chain). Antigen unknown. PCR involved 60 Vbeta and 13 Jbeta primers. Generated by immunoSEQ multiplex PCR, the TCRdb table keeps only in-frame clones and is missing some. The specimen's table records roughly 64,000 clones. These data originate in a study of cytomegalovirus exposure and HLA in healthy donors. Study summary: Across some 400 genotyped donors, 81% landed in the Caucasian-associated ancestry cluster. Findings of the study overall: Rare TCR sequences predominated, though certain public TCRs were found in many donors.

Trimming pared 2 bases from V and 8 bases from J, leaving 12 bases between. Germline V lookup: CDR1 MDHEN, CDR2 SYDVKM. The CDR3 is 14 amino acids. This TCR derives from a woman under 30 in good health and CMV-seronegative. V usage is TRBV28 and J usage is TRBJ1-4, with D hard to call. Sequenced input: PBMCs. This CDR3 reads CASSLPLKREKLFF. As DNA, the CDR3 is TGTGCCAGCAGTTTACCCCTCAAGCGGGAAAAACTGTTTTTT.